These T cell receptor beta chains were read from a single sample in a study of blood T cell repertoires in COVID-19. Produced via immunoSEQ multiplex PCR; TCRdb's table is partial and in-frame only. The top ten clones hold 1.5% to 2% of a sample with under 300,000 clones, roughly 88% of them seen once. Sequences were obtained from PBMCs or T cells enriched from blood (not recorded which). The receptors originated from a woman in her 50s who had recovered from COVID-19. The CDR3 runs from the conserved cysteine through the conserved F or W. The D gene is left open where the match is weak. Only some rows state a clone size, as once, few, many or a class for expanded clones.

size: -
D: -
V: TRBV6-1
J: TRBJ2-6
CDR3: CASSEAAENVLTF
DNA: TGTGCCAGCAGTGAAGCAGCGGAAAACGTCCTGACTTTC

size: -
D: -
V: TRBV5-1
J: TRBJ2-1
CDR3: CASTLGHEQFF
DNA: TGCGCCAGCACCCTGGGCCATGAGCAGTTCTTC

size: -
D: -
V: TRBV5-1
J: TRBJ1-5
CDR3: CASSLLGAFNQPQHF
DNA: TGCGCCAGCAGCTTGCTTGGGGCCTTCAATCAGCCCCAGCATTTT

size: few
D: -
V: TRBV7-9
J: TRBJ1-1
CDR3: CASSIGVGGSTEAFF
DNA: TGTGCCAGCAGCATAGGGGTTGGGGGGAGCACTGAAGCTTTCTTT

size: -
D: -
V: TRBV7-2
J: TRBJ1-1
CDR3: CASSLGTTMNTEAFF
DNA: TGTGCCAGCAGCTTAGGGACAACTATGAACACTGAAGCTTTCTTT

size: -
D: TRBD2
V: TRBV13
J: TRBJ2-7
CDR3: CASSSGKHSYEQYF
DNA: TGTGCCAGCAGCAGCGGGAAGCACTCCTACGAGCAGTACTTC

size: -
D: -
V: TRBV28
J: TRBJ2-7
CDR3: CASSLGGTYEQYF
DNA: TGTGCCAGCAGTTTGGGCGGGACCTACGAGCAGTACTTC

size: -
D: TRBD2
V: TRBV10-3
J: TRBJ2-1
CDR3: CASGGVYNEQFF
DNA: TGTGCCTCGGGGGGAGTCTACAATGAGCAGTTCTTC

size: -
D: -
V: TRBV30
J: TRBJ1-2
CDR3: CAWSVKLGSGYTF
DNA: TGTGCCTGGAGTGTAAAACTAGGTAGTGGCTACACCTTC

size: -
D: -
V: TRBV2
J: TRBJ1-6
CDR3: CATGDHPNSPLHF
DNA: TGTGCCACGGGGGATCACCCCAATTCACCCCTCCACTTT

size: -
D: -
V: TRBV10-1
J: TRBJ2-7
CDR3: CASSESSLGKGPFPYEQYF
DNA: TGCGCCAGCAGTGAGTCTTCATTGGGTAAGGGGCCCTTCCCCTACGAGCAGTACTTC

size: -
D: TRBD1
V: TRBV11-2
J: TRBJ1-5
CDR3: CASSFDRGNDQPQHF
DNA: TGTGCCAGCAGCTTTGACAGGGGGAACGATCAGCCCCAGCATTTT

size: once
D: -
V: TRBV28
J: TRBJ1-2
CDR3: CASSPSQGWVDGYTF
DNA: TGTGCCAGCAGCCCCAGCCAGGGGTGGGTTGATGGCTACACCTTC

size: -
D: TRBD2
V: TRBV28
J: TRBJ2-3
CDR3: CASNSGLAGKRQYF
DNA: TGTGCCAGTAATAGCGGACTAGCGGGAAAACGGCAGTATTTT

size: -
D: TRBD2
V: TRBV19
J: TRBJ2-3
CDR3: CASRASGSVSQYF
DNA: TGTGCCAGTAGGGCTAGCGGGAGTGTCTCGCAGTATTTT